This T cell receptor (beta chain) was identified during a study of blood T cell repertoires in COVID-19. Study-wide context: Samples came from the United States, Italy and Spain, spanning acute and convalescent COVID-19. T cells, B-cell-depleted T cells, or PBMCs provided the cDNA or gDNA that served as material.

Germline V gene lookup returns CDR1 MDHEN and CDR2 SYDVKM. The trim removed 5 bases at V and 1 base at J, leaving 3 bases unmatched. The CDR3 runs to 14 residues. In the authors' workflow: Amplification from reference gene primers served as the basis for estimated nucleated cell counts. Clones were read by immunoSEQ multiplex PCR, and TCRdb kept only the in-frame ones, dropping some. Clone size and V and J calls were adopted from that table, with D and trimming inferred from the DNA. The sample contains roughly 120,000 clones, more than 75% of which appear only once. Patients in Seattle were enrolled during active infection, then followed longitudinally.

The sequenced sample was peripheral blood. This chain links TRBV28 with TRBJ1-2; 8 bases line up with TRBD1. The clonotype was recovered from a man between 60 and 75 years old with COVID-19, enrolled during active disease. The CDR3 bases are TGTGCCAGCAGTACAGGGGGAAATAACTATGGCTACACCTTC. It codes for CASSTGGNNYGYTF.